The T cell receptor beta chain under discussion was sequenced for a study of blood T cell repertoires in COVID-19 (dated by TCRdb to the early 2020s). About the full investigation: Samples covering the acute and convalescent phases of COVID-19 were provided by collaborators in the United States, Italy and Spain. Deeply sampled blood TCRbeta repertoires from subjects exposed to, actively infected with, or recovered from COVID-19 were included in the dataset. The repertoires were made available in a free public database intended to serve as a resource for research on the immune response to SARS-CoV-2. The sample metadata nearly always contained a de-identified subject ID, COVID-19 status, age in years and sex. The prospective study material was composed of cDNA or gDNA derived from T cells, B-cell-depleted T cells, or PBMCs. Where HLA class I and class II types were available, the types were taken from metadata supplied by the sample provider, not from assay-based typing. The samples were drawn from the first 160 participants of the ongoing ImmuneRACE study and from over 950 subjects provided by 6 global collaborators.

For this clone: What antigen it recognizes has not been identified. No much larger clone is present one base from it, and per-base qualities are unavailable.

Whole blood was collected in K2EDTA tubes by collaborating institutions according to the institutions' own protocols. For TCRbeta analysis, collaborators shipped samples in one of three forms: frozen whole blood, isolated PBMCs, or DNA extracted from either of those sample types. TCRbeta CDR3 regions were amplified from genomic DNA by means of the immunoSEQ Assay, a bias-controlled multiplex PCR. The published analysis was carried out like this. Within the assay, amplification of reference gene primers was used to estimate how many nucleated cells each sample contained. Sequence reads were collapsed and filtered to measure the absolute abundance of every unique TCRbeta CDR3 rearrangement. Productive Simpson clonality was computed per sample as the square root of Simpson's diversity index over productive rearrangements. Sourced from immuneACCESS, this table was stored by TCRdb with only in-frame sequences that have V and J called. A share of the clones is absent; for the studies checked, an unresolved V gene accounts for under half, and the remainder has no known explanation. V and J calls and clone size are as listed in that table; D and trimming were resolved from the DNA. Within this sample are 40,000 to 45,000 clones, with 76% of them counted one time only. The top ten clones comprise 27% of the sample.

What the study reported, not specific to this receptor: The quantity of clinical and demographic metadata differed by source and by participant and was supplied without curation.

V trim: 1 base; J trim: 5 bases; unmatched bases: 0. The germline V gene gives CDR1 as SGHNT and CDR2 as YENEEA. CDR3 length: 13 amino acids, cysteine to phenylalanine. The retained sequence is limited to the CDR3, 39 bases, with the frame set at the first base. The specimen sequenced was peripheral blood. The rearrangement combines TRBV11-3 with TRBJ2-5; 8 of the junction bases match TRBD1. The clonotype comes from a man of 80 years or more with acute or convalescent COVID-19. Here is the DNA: TGTGCCAGCAGCTTAGGGACAGGGGAGACCCAGTACTTC. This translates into CASSLGTGETQYF.